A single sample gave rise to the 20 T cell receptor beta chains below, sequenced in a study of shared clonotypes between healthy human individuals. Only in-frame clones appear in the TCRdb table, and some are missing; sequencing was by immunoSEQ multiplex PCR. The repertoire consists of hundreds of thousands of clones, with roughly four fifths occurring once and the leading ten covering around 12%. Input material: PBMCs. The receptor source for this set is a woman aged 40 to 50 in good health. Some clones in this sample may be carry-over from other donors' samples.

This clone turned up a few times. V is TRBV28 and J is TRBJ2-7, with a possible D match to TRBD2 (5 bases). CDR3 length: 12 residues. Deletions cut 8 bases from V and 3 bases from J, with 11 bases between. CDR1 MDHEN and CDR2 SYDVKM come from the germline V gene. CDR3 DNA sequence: TGTGCCAGCGGCGGACTCGTCTACGAGCAGTACTTC. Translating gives CASGGLVYEQYF. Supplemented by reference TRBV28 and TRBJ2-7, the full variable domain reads DVKVTQSSRYLVKRTGEKVFLECVQDMDHENMFWYRQDPGLGLRLIYFSYDVKMKEKGDIPEGYSVSREKKERFSLILESASTNQTSMYLCASGGLVYEQYFGPGTRLTVT.

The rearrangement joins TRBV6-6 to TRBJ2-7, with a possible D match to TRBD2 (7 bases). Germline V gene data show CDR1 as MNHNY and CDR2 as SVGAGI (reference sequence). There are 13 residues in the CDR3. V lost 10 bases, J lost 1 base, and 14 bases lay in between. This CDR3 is CATKEGGSYEQYF. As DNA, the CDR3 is TGTGCCACCAAAGAGGGGGGGTCCTACGAGCAGTACTTC.

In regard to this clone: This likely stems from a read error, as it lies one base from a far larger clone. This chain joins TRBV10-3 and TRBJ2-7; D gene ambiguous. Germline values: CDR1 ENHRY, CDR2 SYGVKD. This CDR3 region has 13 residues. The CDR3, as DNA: TGTGTCATCAGTGATGAGCAGGACGGCGAGCAGTACTTC. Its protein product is CVISDEQDGEQYF.

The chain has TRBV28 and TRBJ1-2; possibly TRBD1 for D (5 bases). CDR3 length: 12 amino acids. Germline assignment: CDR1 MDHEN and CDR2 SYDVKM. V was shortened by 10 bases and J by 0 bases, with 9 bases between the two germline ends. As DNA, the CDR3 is TGTGCCACCAGGGTAACTAACTATGGCTACACCTTC. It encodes CATRVTNYGYTF.

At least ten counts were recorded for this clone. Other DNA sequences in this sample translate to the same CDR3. The CDR3 region is CAWSAQGNEKLFF. The CDR3 nucleotides are TGTGCCTGGAGTGCACAGGGTAATGAAAAACTGTTTTTT. This rearrangement joins TRBV30 to TRBJ1-4; possible D gene TRBD1, 6 bases. The V end was cut by 1 base, the J end by 4 bases, with 7 bases between. Germline CDR1 and CDR2: GTSNPN and SVGIG (reference sequence). There are 13 residues in the CDR3.

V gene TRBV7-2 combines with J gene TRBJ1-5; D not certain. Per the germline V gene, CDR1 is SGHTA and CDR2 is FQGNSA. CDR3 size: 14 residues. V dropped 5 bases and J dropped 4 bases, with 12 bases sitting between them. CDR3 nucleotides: TGTGCCAGCAGCAGAAGCCGGCTTAATCAGCCCCAGCATTTT. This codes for CASSRSRLNQPQHF.

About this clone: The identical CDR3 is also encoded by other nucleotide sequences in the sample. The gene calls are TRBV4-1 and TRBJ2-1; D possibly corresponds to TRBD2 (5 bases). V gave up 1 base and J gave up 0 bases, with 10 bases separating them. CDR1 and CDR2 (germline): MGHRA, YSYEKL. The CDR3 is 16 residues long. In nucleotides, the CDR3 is TGCGCCAGCAGCCAAGGGGTAGGGAGCTCCTACAATGAGCAGTTCTTC. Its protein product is CASSQGVGSSYNEQFF.

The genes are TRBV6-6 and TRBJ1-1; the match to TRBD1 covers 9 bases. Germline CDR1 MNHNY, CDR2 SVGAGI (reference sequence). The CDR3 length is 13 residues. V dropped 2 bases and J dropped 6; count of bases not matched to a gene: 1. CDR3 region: CASSYDRGAEAFF. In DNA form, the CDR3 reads TGTGCCAGCAGTTACGACAGGGGGGCTGAAGCTTTCTTT.

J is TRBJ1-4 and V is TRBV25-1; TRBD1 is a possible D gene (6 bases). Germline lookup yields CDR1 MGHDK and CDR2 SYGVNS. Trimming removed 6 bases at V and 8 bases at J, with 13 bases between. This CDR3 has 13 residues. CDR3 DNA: TGTGCCAGCAGCACACAGGGCTGGGAAAAACTGTTTTTT. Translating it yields CASSTQGWEKLFF.

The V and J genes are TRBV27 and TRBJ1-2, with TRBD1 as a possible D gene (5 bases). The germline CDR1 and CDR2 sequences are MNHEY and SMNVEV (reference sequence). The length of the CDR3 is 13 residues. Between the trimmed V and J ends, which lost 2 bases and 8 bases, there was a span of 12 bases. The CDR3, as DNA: TGTGCCAGCAGTTTAGTTCGGGGCCGAGGCTACACCTTC. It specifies CASSLVRGRGYTF.

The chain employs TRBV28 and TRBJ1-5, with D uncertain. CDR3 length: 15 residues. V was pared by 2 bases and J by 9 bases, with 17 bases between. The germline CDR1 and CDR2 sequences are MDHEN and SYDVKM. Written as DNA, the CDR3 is TGTGCCAGCAGTTTAGCCCAAGGGCCCCGGGGGCCCCAGCATTTT. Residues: CASSLAQGPRGPQHF.

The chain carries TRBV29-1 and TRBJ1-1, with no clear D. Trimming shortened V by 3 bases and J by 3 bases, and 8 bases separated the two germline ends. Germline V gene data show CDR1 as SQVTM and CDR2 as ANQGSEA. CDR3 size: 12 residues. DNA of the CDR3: TGCAGCGTTGATACTGGGTACACTGAAGCTTTCTTT. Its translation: CSVDTGYTEAFF.

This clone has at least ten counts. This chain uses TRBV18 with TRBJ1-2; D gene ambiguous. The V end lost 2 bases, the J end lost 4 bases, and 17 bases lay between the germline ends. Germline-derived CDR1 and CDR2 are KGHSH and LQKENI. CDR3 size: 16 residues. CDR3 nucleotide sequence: TGTGCCAGCTCACCAAGCGTAGGAAACCGGGGCTATGGCTACACCTTC. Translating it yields CASSPSVGNRGYGYTF. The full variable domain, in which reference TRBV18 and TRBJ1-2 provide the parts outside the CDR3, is NAGVMQNPRHLVRRRGQEARLRCSPMKGHSHVYWYRQLPEEGLKFMVYLQKENIIDESGMPKERFSAEFPKEGPSILRIQQVVRGDSAAYFCASSPSVGNRGYGYTFGSGTRLTVV.

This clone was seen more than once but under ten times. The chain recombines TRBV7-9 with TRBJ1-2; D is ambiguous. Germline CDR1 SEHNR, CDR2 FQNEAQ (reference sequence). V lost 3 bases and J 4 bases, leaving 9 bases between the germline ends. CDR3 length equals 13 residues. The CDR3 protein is CASSLDQLYGYTF. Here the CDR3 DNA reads TGTGCCAGCAGCTTGGACCAACTCTATGGCTACACCTTC. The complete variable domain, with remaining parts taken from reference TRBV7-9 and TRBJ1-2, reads DTGVSQNPRHKITKRGQNVTFRCDPISEHNRLYWYRQTLGQGPEFLTYFQNEAQLEKSRLLSDRFSAERPKGSFSTLEIQRTEQGDSAMYLCASSLDQLYGYTFGSGTRLTVV.

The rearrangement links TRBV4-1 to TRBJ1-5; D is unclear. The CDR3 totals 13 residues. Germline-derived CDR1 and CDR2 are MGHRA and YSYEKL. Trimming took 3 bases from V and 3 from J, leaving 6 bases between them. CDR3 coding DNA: TGCGCCAGCAGCCAGCCCGCCAATCAGCCCCAGCATTTT. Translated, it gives CASSQPANQPQHF.

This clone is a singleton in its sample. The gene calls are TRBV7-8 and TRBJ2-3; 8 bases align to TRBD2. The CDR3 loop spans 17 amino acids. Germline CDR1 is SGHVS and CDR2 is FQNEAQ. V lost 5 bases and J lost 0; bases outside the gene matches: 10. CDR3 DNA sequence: TGTGCCAGCAGCCTCCCATTGTTAGCGGGGAGCACAGATACGCAGTATTTT. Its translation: CASSLPLLAGSTDTQYF.

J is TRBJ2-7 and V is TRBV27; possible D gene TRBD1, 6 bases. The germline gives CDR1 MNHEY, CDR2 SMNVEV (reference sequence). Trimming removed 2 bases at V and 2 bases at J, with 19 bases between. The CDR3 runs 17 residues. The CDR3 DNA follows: TGTGCCAGCAGTTTACGTTGGGGTCAGGGGATTGCCTACGAGCAGTACTTC. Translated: CASSLRWGQGIAYEQYF.

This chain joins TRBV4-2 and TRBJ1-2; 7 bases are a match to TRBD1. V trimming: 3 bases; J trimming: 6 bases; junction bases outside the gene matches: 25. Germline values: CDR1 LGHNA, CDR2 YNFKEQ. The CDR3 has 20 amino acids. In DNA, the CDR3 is TGTGCCAGCAGCCAGGACCGCGGACAGGTAGGGGGCGGAAGGCGGGATGGCTACACCTTC. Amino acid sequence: CASSQDRGQVGGGRRDGYTF.

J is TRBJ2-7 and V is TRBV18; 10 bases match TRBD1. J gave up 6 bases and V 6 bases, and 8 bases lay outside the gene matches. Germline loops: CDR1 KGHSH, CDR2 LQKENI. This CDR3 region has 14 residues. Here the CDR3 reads CASSRDRGLVEQYF. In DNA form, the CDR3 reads TGTGCCAGCTCCCGGGACAGGGGCTTGGTCGAGCAGTACTTC.

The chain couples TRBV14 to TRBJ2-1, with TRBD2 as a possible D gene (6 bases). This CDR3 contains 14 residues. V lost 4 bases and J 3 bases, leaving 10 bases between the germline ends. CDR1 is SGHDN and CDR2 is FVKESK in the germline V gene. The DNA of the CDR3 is TGTGCCAGCAGCCCGTTGGGGGGCTACAATGAGCAGTTCTTC. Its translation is CASSPLGGYNEQFF.